This T cell receptor beta chain is drawn from a study of T cell responses to AZD1222 COVID-19 vaccine. Points from the study as a whole: Repertoires were obtained only post-peak T cell response. Only five or six AZD1222 recipients were seropositive at baseline. Epitopes outside B.1.351 and B.1.1.7 mutated regions reportedly drew nearly half of spike TCRs.

The CDR3 covers 15 residues. Germline V gene sequence: CDR1 LNHNV, CDR2 YYDKDF (reference sequence). V trimming: 1 base; J trimming: 8 bases; junction bases outside the gene matches: 5. Repertoires were generated with immunoSEQ multiplex PCR, while TCRdb's copy carries only in-frame clones and drops some. The top ten clones hold 2.4% of a sample with some 91,000 clones, 75% to 90% of them seen once. Comments on this clone: Its target is not known.

The specimen was peripheral blood, collected on day 0 of AZD1222 vaccination. The receptor's source is an adult in good health. The chain carries TRBV15 and TRBJ1-4, with 9 bases aligning to TRBD1. The CDR3 is CATSRVTGGVEKLFF. CDR3 nucleotides: TGTGCCACCAGCAGAGTAACAGGGGGCGTAGAAAAACTGTTTTTT.